These 7 T cell receptor beta chains share one sample of origin, sequenced in a study of blood T cell repertoires in COVID-19. Measured with immunoSEQ multiplex PCR; TCRdb has only the in-frame clones, and not every one. This table has nearly 200,000 clones, 84% appearing once. Sequenced input: peripheral blood. The source of these receptors is a human donor in a cohort sampled during active COVID-19.

The V and J genes are TRBV7-2 and TRBJ2-3; D is perhaps TRBD2 (6 bases). The V gene's germline CDR1 is SGHTA and CDR2 FQGNSA. CDR3 length equals 16 residues. V lost 1 base and J lost 2, with 13 bases in between. CDR3 coding DNA: TGTGCCAGCAGCTTAGTAGCAGGAGGGATCACAGATACGCAGTATTTT. Translated: CASSLVAGGITDTQYF.

In this sample, this clone turned up a few times. The chain combines TRBV6-4 with TRBJ2-2; D possibly corresponds to TRBD1 (6 bases). The CDR3 loop spans 13 amino acids. The germline V gene has CDR1 MRHNA and CDR2 SNTAGT. Trimming pared 3 bases from V and 7 bases from J, leaving 9 bases between. The CDR3 DNA follows: TGTGCCAGCAGTGATGGACAGAACGGGGAGCTGTTTTTT. As protein: CASSDGQNGELFF.

Only a few counts were recorded for this clone. V and J are TRBV6-2 or TRBV6-3 and TRBJ2-1; perhaps TRBD1 as D (5 bases). This CDR3 has 12 amino acids. V was clipped by 5 bases and J by 8 bases, with 10 bases between them. CDR1 and CDR2 (germline): MNHEY, SVGEGT. CDR3 nucleotides: TGTGCCAGCAGTGCAGGGATTCATGAGCAGTTCTTC. This translates into CASSAGIHEQFF.

The chain carries TRBV10-3 and TRBJ2-3, with 7 bases fitting TRBD2. This CDR3 is built from 14 residues. J gave up 0 bases and V 11 bases, and 8 bases lay outside the gene matches. Per germline, CDR1 ENHRY and CDR2 SYGVKD. CDR3 sequence reads: CASGRGESTDTQYF. DNA of the CDR3: TGTGCCTCCGGACGGGGGGAGAGCACAGATACGCAGTATTTT.

This chain joins TRBV19 and TRBJ1-5; D remains unclear. Per the germline V gene, CDR1 is LNHDA and CDR2 is SQIVND (reference sequence). Trimming took 10 bases from V and 0 from J, leaving 16 bases between them. CDR3 size: 15 residues. The CDR3: CATGRTTDSNQPQHF. Here the CDR3 DNA reads TGTGCCACCGGGAGGACGACCGATAGCAATCAGCCCCAGCATTTT. Looking up the rest from reference TRBV19 and TRBJ1-5 gives the full variable domain: DGGITQSPKYLFRKEGQNVTLSCEQNLNHDAMYWYRQDPGQGLRLIYYSQIVNDFQKGDIAEGYSVSREKKESFPLTVTSAQKNPTAFYLCATGRTTDSNQPQHFGDGTRLSIL.

This clone was counted a few times. V gene TRBV9 combines with J gene TRBJ2-7; 10 bases agree with TRBD1. In germline, CDR1 is SGDLS, CDR2 YYNGEE. The J segment lost 6 bases and the V segment lost 10 bases, leaving 13 bases of the junction unmatched. This CDR3 has 14 amino acids. CDR3 nucleotides: TGTGCCGGAAACTTCCGGGACAGGGGATCCGAGCAGTACTTC. This translates into CAGNFRDRGSEQYF.

The chain links TRBV28 to TRBJ2-3, with TRBD2 matching 12 bases. V shed 8 bases, J shed 1 base, and the junction held 4 bases outside the gene matches. Germline CDR1 is MDHEN and CDR2 is SYDVKM. The CDR3 sequence is 15 residues long. DNA of the CDR3: TGTGCCAGCTACTCTAGCGGGAGGGGCACAGATACGCAGTATTTT. It codes for CASYSSGRGTDTQYF.